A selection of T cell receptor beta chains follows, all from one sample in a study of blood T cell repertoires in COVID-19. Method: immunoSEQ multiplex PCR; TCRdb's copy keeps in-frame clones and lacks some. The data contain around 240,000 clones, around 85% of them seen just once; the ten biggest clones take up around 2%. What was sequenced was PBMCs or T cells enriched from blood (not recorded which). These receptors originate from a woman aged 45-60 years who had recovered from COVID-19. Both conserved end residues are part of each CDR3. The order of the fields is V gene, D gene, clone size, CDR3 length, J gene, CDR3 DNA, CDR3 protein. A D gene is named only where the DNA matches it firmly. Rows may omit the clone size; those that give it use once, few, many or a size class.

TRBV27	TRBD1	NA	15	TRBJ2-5	TGTGCCAGCAGTAACCGACAGGGACGATCAGAGACCCAGTACTTC	CASSNRQGRSETQYF
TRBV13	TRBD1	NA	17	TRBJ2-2	TGTGCCAGCAGCTCCCGGGACAGAGCTTACAACACCGGGGAGCTGTTTTTT	CASSSRDRAYNTGELFF
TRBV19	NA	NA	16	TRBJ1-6	TGTGCCAGTAGTCGTACAGCCCGCGCCGATAATTCACCCCTCCACTTT	CASSRTARADNSPLHF
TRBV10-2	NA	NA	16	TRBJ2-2	TGCGCCAGCAAAGGGGGGGTTCTAGCGGCATCCGGGGAGCTGTTTTTT	CASKGGVLAASGELFF
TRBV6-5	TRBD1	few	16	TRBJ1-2	TGTGCCAGCAGTTACACCCCAGCGGGACAGGGAAGGGGCTACACCTTC	CASSYTPAGQGRGYTF
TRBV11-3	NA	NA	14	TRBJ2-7	TGTGCCAGCAGCTTAGCACAGGGTGTGGGCGAGCAGTACTTC	CASSLAQGVGEQYF
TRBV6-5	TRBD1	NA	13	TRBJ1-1	TGTGCCAGCATAACAGGGGGCCGAACTGAAGCTTTCTTT	CASITGGRTEAFF
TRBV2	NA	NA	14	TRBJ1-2	TGTGCCAGCAGTGACCCCGGGGGGATCTATGGCTACACCTTC	CASSDPGGIYGYTF
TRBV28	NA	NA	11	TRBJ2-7	TGTGCCAGTGGCAGTACCTACGAGCAGTACTTC	CASGSTYEQYF
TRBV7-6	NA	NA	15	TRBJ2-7	TGTGCCAGCAGCTTAGCGGGAGCGTTGTCCTACGAGCAGTACTTC	CASSLAGALSYEQYF
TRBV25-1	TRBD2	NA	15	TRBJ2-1	TGTGCCAGCACTCATCGGGGGGAGGGCCGGAATGAGCAGTTCTTC	CASTHRGEGRNEQFF
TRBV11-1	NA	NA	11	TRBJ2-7	TGTGCCAGCAGCTACTACTACGAGCAGTACTTC	CASSYYYEQYF
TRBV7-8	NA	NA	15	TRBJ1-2	TGTGCCAGCAGCTTAGCAGGAAAGAGGGTCGGTGGCTACACCTTC	CASSLAGKRVGGYTF
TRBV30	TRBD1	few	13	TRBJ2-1	TGTGCCTGGACCCGGGACAGCTACAATGAGCAGTTCTTC	CAWTRDSYNEQFF
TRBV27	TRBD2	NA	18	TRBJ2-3	TGTGCCAGCAGTCCCCGACTAGCGGGAGGGCGGAGCGCAGATACGCAGTATTTT	CASSPRLAGGRSADTQYF
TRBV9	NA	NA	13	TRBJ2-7	TGTGCCAGCAGCGTAGGGCCCTCCTACGAGCAGTACTTC	CASSVGPSYEQYF
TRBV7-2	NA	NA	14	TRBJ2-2	TGTGCCAGCAGCATATCTAGGAACACCGGGGAGCTGTTTTTT	CASSISRNTGELFF
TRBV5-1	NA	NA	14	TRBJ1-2	TGCGCCAGCAGCTTGGGATCAGGGAACTATGGCTACACCTTC	CASSLGSGNYGYTF
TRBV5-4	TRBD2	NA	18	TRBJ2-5	TGTGCCAGCAGCTTGGCGTTTGGGCGGGAGGGTGCCCAAGAGACCCAGTACTTC	CASSLAFGREGAQETQYF
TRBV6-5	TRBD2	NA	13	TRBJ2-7	TGTGCCAGCAGCAAGCGGGAGGACTACGAGCAGTACTTC	CASSKREDYEQYF
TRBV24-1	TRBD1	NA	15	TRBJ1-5	TGTGCCACCAGTATGGCAGGGGGTAGCAATCAGCCCCAGCATTTT	CATSMAGGSNQPQHF
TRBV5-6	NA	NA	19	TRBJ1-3	TGTGCCAGCAGCTTGCAGGGGCGCGGACGAACGAGCTCTGGAAACACCATATATTTT	CASSLQGRGRTSSGNTIYF
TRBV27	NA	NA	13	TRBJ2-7	TGTGCCAGCGGCCTTGACAGCTCCTACGAGCAGTACTTC	CASGLDSSYEQYF
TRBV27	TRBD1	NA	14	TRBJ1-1	TGTGCCAGCAGTTCTAGACAGGGTAACACTGAAGCTTTCTTT	CASSSRQGNTEAFF
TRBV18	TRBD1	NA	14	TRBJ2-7	TGTGCCAGCTCACCACAGGGACAGCCCAGCGAGCAGTACTTC	CASSPQGQPSEQYF
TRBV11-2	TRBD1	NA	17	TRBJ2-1	TGTGCCAGCAGCTTCCAGGTCCAGGGGGCGGGTGTCAATGAGCAGTTCTTC	CASSFQVQGAGVNEQFF
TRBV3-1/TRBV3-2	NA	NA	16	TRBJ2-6	TGTGCCAGCAGCCAGAACAGTTACTCTGGGGCCAACGTCCTGACTTTC	CASSQNSYSGANVLTF
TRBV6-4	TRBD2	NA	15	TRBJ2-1	TGTGCCAGCAGTGCCACTAGCGGGAGTCAGGGTGAGCAGTTCTTC	CASSATSGSQGEQFF
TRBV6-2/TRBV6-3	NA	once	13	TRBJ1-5	TGTGCCAGCAGTACAGGGTCAAGTCAGCCCCAGCATTTT	CASSTGSSQPQHF
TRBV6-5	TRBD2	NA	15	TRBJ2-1	TGTGCCAGCAGTTTGTTTGGGACTAGTTTCGATGAGCAGTTCTTC	CASSLFGTSFDEQFF
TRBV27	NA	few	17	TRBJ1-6	TGTGCCAGCAGTACCCGACAGCTTGGCTCCTATAATTCACCCCTCCACTTT	CASSTRQLGSYNSPLHF
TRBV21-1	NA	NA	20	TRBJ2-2	TGTGCCAGCAGCAAAGAACGGCTAGCGGACCCCTCCCCGAGCACCGGGGAGCTGTTTTTT	CASSKERLADPSPSTGELFF
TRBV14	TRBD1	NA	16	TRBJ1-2	TGTGCCAGCAGCCCAAGAAGGACAGGGAGGGGATATGGCTACACCTTC	CASSPRRTGRGYGYTF
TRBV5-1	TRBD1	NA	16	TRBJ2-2	TGCGCCAGCAGCCTCGTGACAGGGCAGTACCCCGGGGAGCTGTTTTTT	CASSLVTGQYPGELFF
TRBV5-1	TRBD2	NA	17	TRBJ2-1	TGCGCCAGCAGCCAATCCAGGACTAGCGGGAGTTACAATGAGCAGTTCTTC	CASSQSRTSGSYNEQFF
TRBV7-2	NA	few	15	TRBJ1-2	TGTGCCAGCAGTGTAACGGGGACACGGAACTATGGCTACACCTTC	CASSVTGTRNYGYTF
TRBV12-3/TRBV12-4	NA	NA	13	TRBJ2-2	TGTGCCAGCAGTGCAGCGTCCACCGGGGAGCTGTTTTTT	CASSAASTGELFF
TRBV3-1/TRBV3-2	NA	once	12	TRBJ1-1	TGTGCCAGCAGACAACCGGGTGCCGAAGCTTTCTTT	CASRQPGAEAFF
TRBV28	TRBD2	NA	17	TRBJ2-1	TGTGCCAGCAGTTTCAGGACTAGCGGGAGATTTGGCAATGAGCAGTTCTTC	CASSFRTSGRFGNEQFF
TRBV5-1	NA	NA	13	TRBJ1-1	TGCGCCAGCAGCCAAGGGGAGAACACTGAAGCTTTCTTT	CASSQGENTEAFF
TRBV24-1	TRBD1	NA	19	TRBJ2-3	TGTGCCACCAGTGACCCCACCGGGACAGGGATGTTTGGGCATGGTACGCAGTATTTT	CATSDPTGTGMFGHGTQYF
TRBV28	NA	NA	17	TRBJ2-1	TGTGCCAGCAGTTCCCAGACAGGCACGGGCGTTCACAATGAGCAGTTCTTC	CASSSQTGTGVHNEQFF
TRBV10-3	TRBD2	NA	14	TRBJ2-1	TGTGCCATGAGGGAGCGGGAGGACCAGGTGGAGCAGTTCTTC	CAMREREDQVEQFF
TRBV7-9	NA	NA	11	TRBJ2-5	TGTGCCAGCAGCTCCCTAGTGACCCAGTACTTC	CASSSLVTQYF
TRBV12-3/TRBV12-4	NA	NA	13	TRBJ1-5	TGTGCCAGCGGGTCAGGGGGCAATCAGCCCCAGCATTTT	CASGSGGNQPQHF
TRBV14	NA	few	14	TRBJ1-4	TGTGCCAGCAGCCCTCTGGCCTCTAATGAAAAACTGTTTTTT	CASSPLASNEKLFF